This T cell receptor (beta chain) was recorded in a study of cytomegalovirus exposure and HLA in healthy donors. Study-wide findings and caveats: As immune exposure information, only CMV serostatus was available.

Vbeta (60) and Jbeta (13) primers were used in the PCR. Clones were read by immunoSEQ multiplex PCR, and TCRdb kept only the in-frame ones, dropping some. Its table lists roughly 74,000 clones. CDR1 is SQVTM, CDR2 ANQGSEA, per germline. This CDR3 has 15 amino acids. V lost 8 bases to trimming and J lost 1 base; unmatched junction nucleotides: 9. On this clone itself: Its target is unknown.

This chain joins TRBV29-1 and TRBJ2-3, with 10 bases identical to TRBD2. This TCR was sampled from a female donor in good health and CMV-seropositive. Sequenced sample: PBMCs. This chain's CDR3 is CSTRSGLAGTDTQYF. CDR3 coding DNA: TGCAGCACCCGCTCCGGACTAGCGGGCACAGATACGCAGTATTTT.